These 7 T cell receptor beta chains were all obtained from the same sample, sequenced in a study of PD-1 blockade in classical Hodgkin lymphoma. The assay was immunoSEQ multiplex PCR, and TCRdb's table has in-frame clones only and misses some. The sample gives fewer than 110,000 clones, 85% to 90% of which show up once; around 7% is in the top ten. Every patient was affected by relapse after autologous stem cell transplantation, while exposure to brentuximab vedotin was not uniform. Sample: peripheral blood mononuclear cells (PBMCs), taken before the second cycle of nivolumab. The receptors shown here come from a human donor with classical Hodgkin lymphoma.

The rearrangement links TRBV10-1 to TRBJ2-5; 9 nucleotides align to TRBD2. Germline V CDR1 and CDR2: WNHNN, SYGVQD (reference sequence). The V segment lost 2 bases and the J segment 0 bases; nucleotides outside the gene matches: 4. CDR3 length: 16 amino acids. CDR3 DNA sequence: TGCGCCAGCAGTGAGGGGCCTAGCGGGGACCAAGAGACCCAGTACTTC. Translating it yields CASSEGPSGDQETQYF.

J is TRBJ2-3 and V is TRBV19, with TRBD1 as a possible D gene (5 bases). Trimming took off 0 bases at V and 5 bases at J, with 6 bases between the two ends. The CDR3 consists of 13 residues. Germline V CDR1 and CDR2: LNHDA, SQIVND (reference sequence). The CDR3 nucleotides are TGTGCCAGTAGTATAGATCAGGGAGATACGCAGTATTTT. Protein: CASSIDQGDTQYF.

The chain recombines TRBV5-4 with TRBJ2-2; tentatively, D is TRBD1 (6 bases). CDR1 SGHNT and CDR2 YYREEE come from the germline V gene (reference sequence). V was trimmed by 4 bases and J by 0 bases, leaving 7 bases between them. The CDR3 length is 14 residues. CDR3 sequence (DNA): TGTGCCAGCAGCGGGGGCTCGAACACCGGGGAGCTGTTTTTT. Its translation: CASSGGSNTGELFF.

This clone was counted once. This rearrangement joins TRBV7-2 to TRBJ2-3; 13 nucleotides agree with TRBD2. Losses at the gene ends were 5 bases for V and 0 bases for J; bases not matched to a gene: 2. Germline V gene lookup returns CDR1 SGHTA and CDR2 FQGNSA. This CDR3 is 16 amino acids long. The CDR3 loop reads CASSTTSGGSTDTQYF. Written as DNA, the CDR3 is TGTGCCAGCAGCACGACTAGCGGGGGGAGCACAGATACGCAGTATTTT.

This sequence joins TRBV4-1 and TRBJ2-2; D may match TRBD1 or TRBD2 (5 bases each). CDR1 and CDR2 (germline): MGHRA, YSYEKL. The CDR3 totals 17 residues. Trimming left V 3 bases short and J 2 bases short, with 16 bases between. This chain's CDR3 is CASSHGLSRANTGELFF. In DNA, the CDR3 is TGCGCCAGCAGCCATGGACTCAGCAGGGCAAACACCGGGGAGCTGTTTTTT.

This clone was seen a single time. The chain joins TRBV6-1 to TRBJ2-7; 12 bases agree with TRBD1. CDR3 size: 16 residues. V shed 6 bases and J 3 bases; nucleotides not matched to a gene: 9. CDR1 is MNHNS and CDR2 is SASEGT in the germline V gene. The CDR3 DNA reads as TGTGCCAGCAGGGAACCGGGACAGGGGGCCTTCTACGAGCAGTACTTC. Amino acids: CASREPGQGAFYEQYF.

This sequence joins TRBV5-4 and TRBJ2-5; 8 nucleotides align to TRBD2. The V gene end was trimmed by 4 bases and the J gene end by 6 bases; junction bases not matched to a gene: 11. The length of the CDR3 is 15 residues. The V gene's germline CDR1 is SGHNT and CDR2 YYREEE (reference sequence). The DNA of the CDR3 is TGTGCCAGCAGCCCGACTAGCGAAAACGTCCAGACCCAGTACTTC. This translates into CASSPTSENVQTQYF. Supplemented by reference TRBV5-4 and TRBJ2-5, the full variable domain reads ETGVTQSPTHLIKTRGQQVTLRCSSQSGHNTVSWYQQALGQGPQFIFQYYREEENGRGNFPPRFSGLQFPNYSSELNVNALELDDSALYLCASSPTSENVQTQYFGPGTRLLVL.